These 25 T cell receptor beta chains originate from one sample sequenced in a study of CD4 T cells in relation to SARS-CoV-2 and coronaviruses. Their specific antigens are unknown. Using immunoSEQ multiplex PCR, the repertoire was profiled, and TCRdb retains in-frame clones only, with some absent. This sample carries approximately 36,000 clones, 77% of them seen once, and the ten largest clones take roughly 20%. The sequencing sample was made of memory CD4+ T cells from PBMCs, cultured in vitro. The origin of the receptors is an adult with COVID-19.

V is TRBV5-1 and J is TRBJ2-2; 10 bases map to TRBD2. Germline V gene lookup returns CDR1 SGHRS and CDR2 YFSETQ. The CDR3 covers 17 residues. The V and J ends lost 0 bases and 5 bases, in that order; junction bases with no gene match: 7. The CDR3 DNA reads TGCGCCAGCAGCTTGGTGGCTAGCGGGAGCGAAACCGGGGAGCTGTTTTTT. It specifies CASSLVASGSETGELFF.

This clone was picked up a small number of times. This chain links TRBV12-3 or TRBV12-4 with TRBJ1-5; D is uncertain. CDR3 size: 13 residues. Between the trimmed V and J ends, which lost 3 bases and 0 bases, there was a span of 3 bases. This CDR3 is CASSFFSNQPQHF. DNA for the CDR3: TGTGCCAGCAGTTTTTTTAGCAATCAGCCCCAGCATTTT.

This rearrangement joins TRBV7-2 to TRBJ1-1; D is ambiguous. The CDR3 contains 13 residues. The V gene's germline CDR1 is SGHTA and CDR2 FQGNSA. V was clipped by 5 bases and J by 1 base, with 8 bases between them. CDR3 sequence (DNA): TGTGCCAGCAGCCAGGTCAGGAACACTGAAGCTTTCTTT. This translates into CASSQVRNTEAFF. The variable domain in full, with the rest retrieved from reference TRBV7-2 and TRBJ1-1, is GAGVSQSPSNKVTEKGKDVELRCDPISGHTALYWYRQSLGQGLEFLIYFQGNSAPDKSGLPSDRFSAERTGGSVSTLTIQRTQQEDSAVYLCASSQVRNTEAFFGQGTRLTVV.

This clone was detected once. V and J are TRBV5-6 and TRBJ1-1, with 8 positions matching TRBD1. The CDR3 runs 15 residues. Trimming removed 6 bases from V and 1 base from J; junction bases left unmatched: 8. CDR1 SGHDT and CDR2 YYEEEE come from the germline V gene. In DNA form, the CDR3 reads TGTGCCAGCATCAAATCGACAGGGGCGAACACTGAAGCTTTCTTT. This gives the protein CASIKSTGANTEAFF. Drawing the rest from reference TRBV5-6 and TRBJ1-1, the complete variable domain is DAGVTQSPTHLIKTRGQQVTLRCSPKSGHDTVSWYQQALGQGPQFIFQYYEEEERQRGNFPDRFSGHQFPNYSSELNVNALLLGDSALYLCASIKSTGANTEAFFGQGTRLTVV.

The V call is TRBV28, the J call TRBJ2-7; D uncertain. Germline V CDR1 and CDR2: MDHEN, SYDVKM. V lost 1 base and J 5 bases, leaving 6 bases between the germline ends. This CDR3 region has 12 residues. The CDR3 DNA reads TGTGCCAGCAGTTTATTCGTCGACGAGCAGTACTTC. Amino acids: CASSLFVDEQYF.

The rearrangement uses TRBV9 and TRBJ2-5; D is perhaps TRBD1 or TRBD2 (5 bases each). This CDR3 is 14 amino acids long. Between the trimmed V and J ends, which lost 4 bases and 4 bases, there was a span of 14 bases. Germline V gives CDR1 SGDLS, CDR2 YYNGEE. The CDR3 bases are TGTGCCAGCAGCCCCTTTAGAGGGGTAGAGACCCAGTACTTC. Translating gives CASSPFRGVETQYF.

This chain connects TRBV2 to TRBJ2-3; D unresolved. V shed 5 bases and J shed 2 bases, with 2 bases lying between them. The CDR3 totals 11 residues. The germline V gene has CDR1 SNHLY and CDR2 FYNNEI. In DNA form, the CDR3 reads TGTGCCAGCAGTTACACAGATACGCAGTATTTT. Protein product: CASSYTDTQYF.

The gene calls are TRBV27 and TRBJ2-7; possibly TRBD1 for D (5 bases). Germline-derived CDR1 and CDR2 are MNHEY and SMNVEV (reference sequence). Trimming cost V 7 bases and J 0 bases, with 10 bases left between them. The CDR3 totals 13 residues. CDR3 in amino acids: CASKVRDSYEQYF. Here the CDR3 DNA reads TGTGCCAGCAAAGTCAGGGACTCCTACGAGCAGTACTTC.

This rearrangement joins TRBV4-2 to TRBJ2-2; D not resolved. V was clipped by 0 bases and J by 4 bases, with 12 bases between them. The CDR3 has 16 residues. CDR1 is LGHNA, CDR2 YNFKEQ, per germline. CDR3 coding DNA: TGTGCCAGCAGCCAAGATTACCATACAGTCACCGGGGAGCTGTTTTTT. Protein product: CASSQDYHTVTGELFF.

V is TRBV28 and J is TRBJ1-5; unclear D gene. CDR1 is MDHEN and CDR2 is SYDVKM in the germline V gene. Trimming removed 6 bases from V and 3 bases from J, with 15 bases in between. The CDR3 extends over 15 amino acids. The CDR3 DNA follows: TGTGCCAGCAGATTAGAGGACGGGCACAATCAGCCCCAGCATTTT. Encoded protein: CASRLEDGHNQPQHF.

The rearrangement links TRBV6-4 to TRBJ1-2; no clear D gene. Trimming stripped 3 bases from V and 4 bases from J, with 12 bases between. Germline V gene sequence: CDR1 MRHNA, CDR2 SNTAGT. This CDR3 has 14 amino acids. The CDR3 loop reads CASSESPGGYGYTF. The CDR3 DNA reads as TGTGCCAGCAGTGAGTCTCCGGGTGGCTATGGCTACACCTTC.

This CDR3 is CASRPGQLQGSSGNTIYF. CDR3 DNA: TGTGCCAGCAGACCGGGGCAGTTACAGGGAAGCTCTGGAAACACCATATATTTT. V gene TRBV27 combines with J gene TRBJ1-3, with D possibly being TRBD1 (6 bases). This CDR3 has 18 amino acids. The V and J ends lost 6 bases and 0 bases respectively, with 21 bases between them. CDR1 is MNHEY and CDR2 is SMNVEV in the germline V gene (reference sequence).

The rearrangement joins TRBV13 to TRBJ2-1; 13 bases fit TRBD2. The V gene's germline CDR1 is PRHDT and CDR2 FYEKMQ (reference sequence). The CDR3 is 17 amino acids. Trimming cost V 0 bases and J 7 bases; bases outside gene matches: 6. CDR3 residues: CASSLGGTSGIYNEQFF. The CDR3 DNA is TGTGCCAGCAGCTTAGGGGGGACTAGCGGGATTTATAATGAGCAGTTCTTC.

Only a few counts were recorded for this clone. The chain combines TRBV7-6 with TRBJ1-3, with D uncertain. Germline V gene lookup returns CDR1 SGHVS and CDR2 FNYEAQ. The CDR3 length is 16 residues. Trimming removed 1 base from V and 0 bases from J, with 10 bases in between. This CDR3 is CASSLVGYSSGNTIYF. Here the CDR3 DNA reads TGTGCCAGCAGCTTAGTTGGGTACTCCTCTGGAAACACCATATATTTT.

The chain joins TRBV12-5 to TRBJ2-1; D gene ambiguous. Deletions cut 7 bases from V and 4 bases from J, with 17 bases between. The germline CDR1 and CDR2 sequences are LGHNT and FRNRAP. The CDR3 is 15 amino acids. The CDR3 sequence: CASADNALGYNEQFF. The CDR3 DNA is TGTGCTAGTGCCGATAACGCTTTAGGTTACAATGAGCAGTTCTTC.

This clone showed up just once. The rearrangement joins TRBV29-1 to TRBJ2-1; tentative D call: TRBD2 (5 bases). Germline V lookup: CDR1 SQVTM, CDR2 ANQGSEA. The V and J ends lost 7 bases and 5 bases respectively, with 15 bases between them. The CDR3 is made up of 13 amino acids. This chain's CDR3 is CSAETTRNNEQFF. The CDR3 DNA reads as TGCAGCGCCGAGACTACTAGGAACAATGAGCAGTTCTTC.

The J gene is TRBJ1-6, the V gene TRBV28; D is unclear. V lost 6 bases, J lost 7 bases, and 7 bases lay in between. CDR1 and CDR2 from the germline V gene are MDHEN and SYDVKM. The CDR3 is 12 residues long. Written as DNA, the CDR3 is TGTGCCAGCAGGTTAGGAAATTCACCCCTCCACTTT. Translation: CASRLGNSPLHF.

The chain has TRBV3-1 (or the pseudogene TRBV3-2) and TRBJ2-7; D is undetermined. Germline CDR1 is LGHDT and CDR2 is YNNKEL (reference sequence). The CDR3 is made up of 12 amino acids. V was cut by 4 bases and J by 0 bases, with 4 bases left in between. In nucleotides, the CDR3 is TGTGCCAGCAGCCCGGACTCCTACGAGCAGTACTTC. Encoded protein: CASSPDSYEQYF.

V is TRBV21-1 and J is TRBJ2-7. TRBV21-1 is deemed a pseudogene. This CDR3 comprises 11 residues. The CDR3 DNA reads as TGTGCCAGCAGCGGGGGTTGCGAGCAGTACTTC. Translating gives CASSGGCEQYF.

Remarks on this clone: Mismatch with germline at one junction end may stem from a read error. The V call is TRBV7-7, the J call TRBJ2-2; 12 nucleotides agree with TRBD2. Per the germline V gene, CDR1 is SSHAT and CDR2 is FNYEAQ (reference sequence). The CDR3 consists of 15 residues. This chain's CDR3 is CASRRLAGDTGELFF. CDR3 DNA sequence: TGTGCTAGCAGGAGACTAGCGGGAGACACCGGGGAGCTGTTTTTT.

The chain recombines TRBV5-1 with TRBJ2-7, with a weak D call TRBD1 (6 bases). CDR3 length equals 13 residues. V was cut by 7 bases and J by 4 bases, with 15 bases left in between. The germline V gene has CDR1 SGHRS and CDR2 YFSETQ. The chain's CDR3 is CASSQGANYEQYF. CDR3 DNA sequence: TGCGCCAGCTCACAGGGTGCAAATTACGAGCAGTACTTC.

The chain carries TRBV7-2 and TRBJ2-1, with 10 bases lining up with TRBD2. CDR3 size: 16 residues. J was trimmed by 1 base and V by 5 bases; bases with no gene match: 5. Germline CDR1 is SGHTA and CDR2 is FQGNSA. Here the CDR3 DNA reads TGTGCCAGCAGCGAAGCGGGAGGGTGGTCCTACAATGAGCAGTTCTTC. It yields the protein CASSEAGGWSYNEQFF.

The V and J genes are TRBV19 and TRBJ1-1, with D possibly matching TRBD1 (5 bases). Germline V gene lookup returns CDR1 LNHDA and CDR2 SQIVND (reference sequence). Deletions cut 7 bases from V and 7 bases from J, with 16 bases between. The CDR3 spans 13 residues. The CDR3 sequence is CASNQGRYDEAFF. CDR3 DNA sequence: TGTGCCAGTAATCAGGGACGGTACGATGAAGCTTTCTTT.

This sequence joins TRBV27 and TRBJ2-3, with TRBD2 matching 9 bases. The CDR3 has 15 amino acids. CDR1 and CDR2 (germline): MNHEY, SMNVEV (reference sequence). V trimming: 2 bases; J trimming: 6 bases; junction bases outside the gene matches: 6. The CDR3 loop reads CASSLAGGTVDTQYF. CDR3 nucleotides: TGTGCCAGCAGTTTAGCGGGAGGGACGGTGGATACGCAGTATTTT.

The chain uses TRBV28 and TRBJ1-6; D perhaps matches TRBD1 (6 bases). The CDR3 contains 14 residues. The V end lost 8 bases, the J end lost 7 bases, and 15 bases lay between the germline ends. Looked up from germline, CDR1 is MDHEN and CDR2 is SYDVKM. The CDR3 DNA reads as TGTGCCAGCGTGGCGGGGACACTAAATTCACCCCTCCACTTT. Amino acid sequence: CASVAGTLNSPLHF.